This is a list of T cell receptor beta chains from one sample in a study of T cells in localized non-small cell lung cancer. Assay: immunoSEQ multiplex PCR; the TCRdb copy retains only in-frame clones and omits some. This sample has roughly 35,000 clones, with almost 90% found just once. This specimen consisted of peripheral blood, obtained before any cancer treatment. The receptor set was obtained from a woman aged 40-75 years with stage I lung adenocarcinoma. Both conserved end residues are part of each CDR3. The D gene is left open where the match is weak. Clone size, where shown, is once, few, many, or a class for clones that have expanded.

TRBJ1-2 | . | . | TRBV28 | TGTGCCAGCAGGGCTCCGAGTGCTAACTATGGCTACACCTTC | CASRAPSANYGYTF
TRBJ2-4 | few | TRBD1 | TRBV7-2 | TGTGCCAGCAGCCCCCCCAACAGGGGTCGAAACATTCAGTACTTC | CASSPPNRGRNIQYF
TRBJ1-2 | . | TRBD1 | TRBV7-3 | TGTGCCAGCAGCTTAAGGGGACAGCCATCCTATGGCTACACCTTC | CASSLRGQPSYGYTF
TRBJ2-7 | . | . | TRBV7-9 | TGTGCCAGCAGCTTAGGGGCAGGGGTCTACGAGCAGTACTTC | CASSLGAGVYEQYF
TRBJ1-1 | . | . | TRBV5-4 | TGTGCCAGCAGCTTGTCGGGGGTTATGAACACTGAAGCTTTCTTT | CASSLSGVMNTEAFF
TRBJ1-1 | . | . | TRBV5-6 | TGTGCCAGCAGTTTAGGGTACACTGAAGCTTTCTTT | CASSLGYTEAFF
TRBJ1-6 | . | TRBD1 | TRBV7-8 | TGTGCCAGCAGCCCCAGGATAGGGACAGGGAGCTCCTATAATTCACCCCTCCACTTT | CASSPRIGTGSSYNSPLHF
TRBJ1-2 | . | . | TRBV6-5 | TGTGCCAGCATGTCATGGGGAAAGGCTAACTATGGCTACACCTTC | CASMSWGKANYGYTF
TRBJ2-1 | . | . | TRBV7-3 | TGTGCCAGCAGCCCCAACCATGGAGGGTACAATGAGCAGTTCTTC | CASSPNHGGYNEQFF
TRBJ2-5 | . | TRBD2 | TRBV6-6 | TGTGCCAGCAGTCCTGGACTAGCGGCCACCATAGAGACCCAGTACTTC | CASSPGLAATIETQYF
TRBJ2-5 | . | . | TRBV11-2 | TGTGCCAGCAGCTTAGAGGTCAGGGGTGGGACCCAGTACTTC | CASSLEVRGGTQYF
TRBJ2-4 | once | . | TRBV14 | TGTGCCAGCAGCCAAGATGATCCCACAGGGACCAAAAACATTCAGTACTTC | CASSQDDPTGTKNIQYF
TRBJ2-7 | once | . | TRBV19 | TGTGCCAGTAGTACGAACGGGGTACCCTACGAGCAGTACTTC | CASSTNGVPYEQYF
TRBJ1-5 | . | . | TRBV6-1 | TGTGCCAGCAGTGTAGTGGGAGATTGGGGTGACAATCAGCCCCAGCATTTT | CASSVVGDWGDNQPQHF
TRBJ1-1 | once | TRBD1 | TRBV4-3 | TGCGCCAGCAGCCACAAGGGACAGGGTGTCGATGAAGCTTTCTTT | CASSHKGQGVDEAFF
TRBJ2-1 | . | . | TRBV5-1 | TGCGCCAGCGCCCGACGGGGGGCCACCAACAATGAGCAGTTCTTC | CASARRGATNNEQFF
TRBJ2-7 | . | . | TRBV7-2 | TGTGCCAGCAGCTTAGGCCGACAGTACGAGCAGTACTTC | CASSLGRQYEQYF
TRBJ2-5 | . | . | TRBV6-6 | TGTGCCAGCAGTCCGGACAGTACGCAATGGTCGGCCCAGTACTTC | CASSPDSTQWSAQYF
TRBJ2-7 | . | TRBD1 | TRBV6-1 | TGTGCCAGCATTTTCGACAGGGCGGACGAGCAGTACTTC | CASIFDRADEQYF
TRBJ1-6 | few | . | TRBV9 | TGTGCCAGCAGCGAAGCAGAGGGATCACCCCTCCACTTT | CASSEAEGSPLHF
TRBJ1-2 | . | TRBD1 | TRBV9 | TGTGCCAGCAGGTACGGACAGGGGGCGAACGGCTACACCTTC | CASRYGQGANGYTF
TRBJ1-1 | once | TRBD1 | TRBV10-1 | TGCGCCAGCGCCGACAGGGTGAACACTGAAGCTTTCTTT | CASADRVNTEAFF
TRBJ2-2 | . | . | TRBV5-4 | TGTGCCAGCAGCTTGCGGGGGCGGCTCGCGAACACCGGGGAGCTGTTTTTT | CASSLRGRLANTGELFF
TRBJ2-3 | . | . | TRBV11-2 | TGTGCCAGCAGCCCGGGACGGACTCCCAGCACAGATACGCAGTATTTT | CASSPGRTPSTDTQYF
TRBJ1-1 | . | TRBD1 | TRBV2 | TGTGCCAGCAGTTCTAGGACAGGGCCCACTGAAGCTTTCTTT | CASSSRTGPTEAFF
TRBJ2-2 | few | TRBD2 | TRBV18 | TGTGCCAGCTCACCTCTCTCGGGACTAGCGGGGGCGAACACCGGGGAGCTGTTTTTT | CASSPLSGLAGANTGELFF
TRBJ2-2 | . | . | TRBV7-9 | TGTGCCAGCAGCTCGGACAGAAACACCGGGGAGCTGTTTTTT | CASSSDRNTGELFF
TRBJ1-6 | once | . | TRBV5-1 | TGCGCCAGCAGCTTGGGTGGGTCGAATTATAATTCACCCCTCCACTTT | CASSLGGSNYNSPLHF
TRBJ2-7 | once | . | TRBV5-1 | TGCGCCAGCAGCCCCGGGGACCGTCGCTCCTACGAGCAGTACTTC | CASSPGDRRSYEQYF
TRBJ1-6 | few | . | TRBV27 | TGTGCCAGCAGCCGCCGGGACATGAATTCACCCCTCCACTTT | CASSRRDMNSPLHF
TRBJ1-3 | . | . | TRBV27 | TGTGCCAGCAGTTTATCAACAGGAAACACCATATATTTT | CASSLSTGNTIYF
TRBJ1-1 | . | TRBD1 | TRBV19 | TGTGCCAGTAGTAGGGGGACAGGGAGGAACACTGAAGCTTTCTTT | CASSRGTGRNTEAFF
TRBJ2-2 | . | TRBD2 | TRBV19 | TGTGCCAGTAGTATAGACAATAGCGGGGTGAACACCGGGGAGCTGTTTTTT | CASSIDNSGVNTGELFF
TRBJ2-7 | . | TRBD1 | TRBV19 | TGTGCCAGTAGCCTGAGTGAGGGGACAGGGACAGGAGAGCAGTACTTC | CASSLSEGTGTGEQYF